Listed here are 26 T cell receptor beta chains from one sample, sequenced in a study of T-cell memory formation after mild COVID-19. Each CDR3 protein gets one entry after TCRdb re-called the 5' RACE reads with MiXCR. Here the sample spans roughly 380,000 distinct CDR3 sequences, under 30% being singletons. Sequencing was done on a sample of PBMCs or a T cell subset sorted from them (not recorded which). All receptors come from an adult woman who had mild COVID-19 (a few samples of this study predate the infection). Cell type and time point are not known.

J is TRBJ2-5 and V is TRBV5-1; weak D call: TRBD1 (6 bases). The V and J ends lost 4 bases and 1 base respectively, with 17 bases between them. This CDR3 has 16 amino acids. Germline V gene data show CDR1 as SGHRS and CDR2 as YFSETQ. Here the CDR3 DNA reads TGCGCCAGCAGCCAGACCTGGGCAGGGGCCCAAGAGACCCAGTACTTC. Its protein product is CASSQTWAGAQETQYF. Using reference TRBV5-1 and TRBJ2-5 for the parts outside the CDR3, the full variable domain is KAGVTQTPRYLIKTRGQQVTLSCSPISGHRSVSWYQQTPGQGLQFLFEYFSETQRNKGNFPGRFSGRQFSNSRSEMNVSTLELGDSALYLCASSQTWAGAQETQYFGPGTRLLVL.

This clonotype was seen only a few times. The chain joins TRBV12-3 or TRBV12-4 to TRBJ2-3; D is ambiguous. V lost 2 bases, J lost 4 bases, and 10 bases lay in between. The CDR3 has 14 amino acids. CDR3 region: CASSLSMGPDTQYF. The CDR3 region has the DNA TGTGCCAGCAGTTTAAGTATGGGCCCAGATACGCAGTATTTT.

The CDR3 DNA follows: TGCAGTACCGGGGCTAGCGGGGGGGAGACCCAGTACTTC. Protein product: CSTGASGGETQYF. V gene TRBV20-1 combines with J gene TRBJ2-5; TRBD2 matches at 11 bases. CDR1 is DFQATT, CDR2 SNEGSKA, per germline (reference sequence). Unmatched junction bases numbered 7, after V lost 8 bases and J lost 5 bases. The CDR3 runs to 13 residues.

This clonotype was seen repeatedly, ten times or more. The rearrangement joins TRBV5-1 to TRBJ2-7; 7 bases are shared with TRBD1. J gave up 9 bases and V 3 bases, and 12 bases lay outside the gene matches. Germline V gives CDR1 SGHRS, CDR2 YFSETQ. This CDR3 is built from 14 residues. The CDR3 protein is CASSWGTAFEGQYF. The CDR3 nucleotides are TGCGCCAGCAGCTGGGGGACAGCGTTTGAGGGGCAGTACTTC.

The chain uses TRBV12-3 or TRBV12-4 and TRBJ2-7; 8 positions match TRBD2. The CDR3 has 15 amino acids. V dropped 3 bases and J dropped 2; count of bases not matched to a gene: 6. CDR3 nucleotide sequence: TGTGCCAGCAGTTTGAGGACTAGCAGTCCCTACGAGCAGTACTTC. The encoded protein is CASSLRTSSPYEQYF.

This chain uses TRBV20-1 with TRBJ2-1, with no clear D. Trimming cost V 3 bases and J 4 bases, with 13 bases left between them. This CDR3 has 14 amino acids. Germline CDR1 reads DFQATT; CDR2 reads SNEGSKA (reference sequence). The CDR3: CSARPQAVYNEQFF. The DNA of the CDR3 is TGCAGTGCTAGGCCTCAGGCGGTGTACAATGAGCAGTTCTTC.

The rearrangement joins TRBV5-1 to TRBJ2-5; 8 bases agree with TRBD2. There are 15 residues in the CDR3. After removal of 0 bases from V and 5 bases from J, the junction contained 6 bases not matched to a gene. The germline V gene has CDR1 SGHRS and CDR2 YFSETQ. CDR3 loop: CASSLEGLGGETQYF. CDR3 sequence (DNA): TGCGCCAGCAGCTTGGAGGGACTAGGTGGGGAGACCCAGTACTTC.

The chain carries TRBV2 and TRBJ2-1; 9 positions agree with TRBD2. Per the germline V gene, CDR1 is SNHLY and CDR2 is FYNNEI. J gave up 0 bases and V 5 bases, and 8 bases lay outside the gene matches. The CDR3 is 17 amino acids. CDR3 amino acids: CASSYYSGRSSYNEQFF. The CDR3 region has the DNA TGTGCCAGCAGTTACTATAGCGGGAGAAGCTCCTACAATGAGCAGTTCTTC.

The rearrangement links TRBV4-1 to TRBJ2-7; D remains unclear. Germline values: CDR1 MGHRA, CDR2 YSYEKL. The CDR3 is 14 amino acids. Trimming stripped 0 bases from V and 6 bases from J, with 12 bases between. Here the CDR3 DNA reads TGCGCCAGCAGCCAAGACGTCGCAGGCATCGAGCAGTACTTC. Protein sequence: CASSQDVAGIEQYF.

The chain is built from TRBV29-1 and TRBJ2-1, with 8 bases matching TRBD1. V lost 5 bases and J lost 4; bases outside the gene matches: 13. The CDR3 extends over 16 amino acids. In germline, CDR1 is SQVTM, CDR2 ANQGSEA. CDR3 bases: TGCAGCGTTTTGTCCAGGGGGCGAGGGATGTACAATGAGCAGTTCTTC. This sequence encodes CSVLSRGRGMYNEQFF.

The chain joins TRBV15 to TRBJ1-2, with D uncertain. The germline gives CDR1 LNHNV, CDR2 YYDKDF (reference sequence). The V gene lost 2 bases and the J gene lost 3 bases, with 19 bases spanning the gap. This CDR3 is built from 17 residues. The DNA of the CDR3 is TGTGCCACCAGCAGACCCTATGAACAGAGTGACTACTATGGCTACACCTTC. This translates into CATSRPYEQSDYYGYTF.

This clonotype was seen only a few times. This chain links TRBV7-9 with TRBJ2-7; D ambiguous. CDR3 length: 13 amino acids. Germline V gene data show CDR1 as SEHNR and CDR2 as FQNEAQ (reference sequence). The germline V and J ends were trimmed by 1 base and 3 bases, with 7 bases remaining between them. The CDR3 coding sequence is TGTGCCAGCAGCTTAGGGGTCATCTACGAGCAGTACTTC. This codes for CASSLGVIYEQYF.

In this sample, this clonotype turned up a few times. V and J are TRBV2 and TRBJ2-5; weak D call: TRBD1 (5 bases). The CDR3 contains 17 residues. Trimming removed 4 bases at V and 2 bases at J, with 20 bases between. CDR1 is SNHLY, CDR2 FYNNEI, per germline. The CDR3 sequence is CASSVGVVRDIQETQYF. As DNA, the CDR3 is TGTGCCAGCAGTGTAGGGGTCGTCAGAGACATACAAGAGACCCAGTACTTC.

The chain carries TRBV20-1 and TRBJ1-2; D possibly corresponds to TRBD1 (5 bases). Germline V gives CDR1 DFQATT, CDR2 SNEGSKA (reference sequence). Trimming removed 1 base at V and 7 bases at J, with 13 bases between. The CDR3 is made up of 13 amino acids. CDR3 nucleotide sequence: TGCAGTGCTAGAGTACTGGGGCCTTTTGGCTACACCTTC. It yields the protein CSARVLGPFGYTF.

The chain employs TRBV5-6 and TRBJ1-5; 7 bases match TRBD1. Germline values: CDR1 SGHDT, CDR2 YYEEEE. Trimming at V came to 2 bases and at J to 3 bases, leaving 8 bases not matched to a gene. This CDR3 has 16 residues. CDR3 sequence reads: CASSFYRGNNNQPQHF. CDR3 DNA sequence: TGTGCCAGCAGCTTTTACAGGGGAAATAACAATCAGCCCCAGCATTTT.

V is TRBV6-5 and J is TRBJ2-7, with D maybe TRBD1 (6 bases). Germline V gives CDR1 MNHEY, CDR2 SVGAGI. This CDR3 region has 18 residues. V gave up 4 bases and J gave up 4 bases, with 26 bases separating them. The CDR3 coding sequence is TGTGCCAGCAGTTCCTACCCCGAGGCAGGGGTAGGCGGATACGAGCAGTACTTC. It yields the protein CASSSYPEAGVGGYEQYF.

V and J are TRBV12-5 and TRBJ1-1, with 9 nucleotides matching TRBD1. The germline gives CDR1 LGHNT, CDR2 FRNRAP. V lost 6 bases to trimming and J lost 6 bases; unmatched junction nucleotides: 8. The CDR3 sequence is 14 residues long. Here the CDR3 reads CASGPGQGLSEAFF. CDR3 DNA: TGTGCTAGTGGCCCGGGACAGGGTCTTTCTGAAGCTTTCTTT. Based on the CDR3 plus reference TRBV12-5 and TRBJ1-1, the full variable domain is DARVTQTPRHKVTEMGQEVTMRCQPILGHNTVFWYRQTMMQGLELLAYFRNRAPLDDSGMPKDRFSAEMPDATLATLKIQPSEPRDSAVYFCASGPGQGLSEAFFGQGTRLTVV.

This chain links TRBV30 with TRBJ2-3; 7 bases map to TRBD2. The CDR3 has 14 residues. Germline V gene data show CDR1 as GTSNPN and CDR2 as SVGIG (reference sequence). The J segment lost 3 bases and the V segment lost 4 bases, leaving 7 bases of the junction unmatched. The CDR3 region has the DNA TGTGCCTGGAATCCGCGGGGGACTACAGATACGCAGTATTTT. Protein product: CAWNPRGTTDTQYF. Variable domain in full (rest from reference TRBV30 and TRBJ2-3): SQTIHQWPATLVQPVGSPLSLECTVEGTSNPNLYWYRQAAGRGLQLLFYSVGIGQISSEVPQNLSASRPQDRQFILSSKKLLLSDSGFYLCAWNPRGTTDTQYFGPGTRLTVL.

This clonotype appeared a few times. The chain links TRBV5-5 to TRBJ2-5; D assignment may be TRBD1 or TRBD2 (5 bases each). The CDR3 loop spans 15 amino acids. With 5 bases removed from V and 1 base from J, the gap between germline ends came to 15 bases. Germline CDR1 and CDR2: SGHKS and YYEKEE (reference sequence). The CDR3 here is CASRPSGTVQETQYF. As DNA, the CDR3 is TGTGCCAGCAGACCGTCCGGGACGGTCCAAGAGACCCAGTACTTC.

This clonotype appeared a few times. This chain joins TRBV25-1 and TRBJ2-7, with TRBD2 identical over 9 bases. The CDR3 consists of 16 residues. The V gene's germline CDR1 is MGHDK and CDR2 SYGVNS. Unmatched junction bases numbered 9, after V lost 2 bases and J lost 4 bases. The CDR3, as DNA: TGTGCCAGCAGTGAACCCCCAGGCGGGGGGGAGTACGAGCAGTACTTC. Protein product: CASSEPPGGGEYEQYF.

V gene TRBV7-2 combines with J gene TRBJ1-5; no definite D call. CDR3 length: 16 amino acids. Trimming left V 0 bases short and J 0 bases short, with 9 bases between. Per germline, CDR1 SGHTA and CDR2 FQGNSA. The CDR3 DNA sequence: TGTGCCAGCAGCTTAGCCGGAACGGCTAGCAATCAGCCCCAGCATTTT. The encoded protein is CASSLAGTASNQPQHF.

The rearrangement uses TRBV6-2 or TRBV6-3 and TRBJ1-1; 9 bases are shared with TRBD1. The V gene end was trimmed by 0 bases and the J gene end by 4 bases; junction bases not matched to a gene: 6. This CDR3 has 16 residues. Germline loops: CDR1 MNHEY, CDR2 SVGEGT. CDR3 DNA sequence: TGTGCCAGCAGTTACTCCACCGGGACAGGGCCCACTGAAGCTTTCTTT. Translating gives CASSYSTGTGPTEAFF.

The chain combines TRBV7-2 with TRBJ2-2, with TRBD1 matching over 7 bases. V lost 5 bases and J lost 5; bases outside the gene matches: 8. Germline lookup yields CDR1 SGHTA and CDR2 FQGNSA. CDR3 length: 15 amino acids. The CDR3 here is CASSNRQGGTGELFF. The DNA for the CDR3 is TGTGCCAGCAGCAACCGACAGGGTGGGACCGGGGAGCTGTTTTTT.

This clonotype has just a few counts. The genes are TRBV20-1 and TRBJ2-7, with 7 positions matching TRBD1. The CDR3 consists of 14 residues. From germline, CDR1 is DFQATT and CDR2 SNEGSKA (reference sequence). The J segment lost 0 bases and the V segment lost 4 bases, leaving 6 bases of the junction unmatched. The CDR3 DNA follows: TGCAGTGCTACCGGACAGGCTGACTCCTACGAGCAGTACTTC. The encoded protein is CSATGQADSYEQYF.

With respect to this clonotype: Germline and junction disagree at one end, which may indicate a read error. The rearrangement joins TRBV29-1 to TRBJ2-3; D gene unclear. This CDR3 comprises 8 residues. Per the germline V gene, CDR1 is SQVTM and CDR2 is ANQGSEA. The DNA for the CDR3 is TGCAGCGTTGTTATGGGAAATTTT. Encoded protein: CSVVMGNF.

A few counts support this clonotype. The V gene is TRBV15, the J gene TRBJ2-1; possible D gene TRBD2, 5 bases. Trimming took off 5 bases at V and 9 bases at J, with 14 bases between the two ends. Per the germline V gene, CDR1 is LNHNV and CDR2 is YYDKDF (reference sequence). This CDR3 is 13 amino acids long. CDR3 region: CATSGRLSGEQFF. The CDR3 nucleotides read TGTGCCACCAGCGGGAGACTGTCTGGTGAGCAGTTCTTC. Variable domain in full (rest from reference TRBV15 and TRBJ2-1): DAMVIQNPRYQVTQFGKPVTLSCSQTLNHNVMYWYQQKSSQAPKLLFHYYDKDFNNEADTPDNFQSRRPNTSFCFLDIRSPGLGDTAMYLCATSGRLSGEQFFGPGTRLTVL.